This T cell receptor (beta chain) appears in the sequencing data of a study of Tregs in tolerant kidney transplant recipients. Unstimulated Tregs (CD4+CD25+CD127-) and CD4+CD25- non-Tregs were sorted from PBMCs. TCRdb's table, derived via immunoSEQ multiplex PCR, lists solely in-frame clones and lacks some. The data show about 240,000 clones, with about 86% seen just once and approximately 0.69% held by the top ten. The CDR3 spans 15 residues. V shed 4 bases and J 6 bases; nucleotides not matched to a gene: 10. The V gene's germline CDR1 is SGHRS and CDR2 YFSETQ. This clonotype was obtained from a human donor in good health. Sequencing used CD4+ T cells from blood. The chain uses TRBV5-1 and TRBJ1-2, with TRBD1 matching over 9 bases. This chain's CDR3 is CASSPGGRTGDGYTF. The CDR3 DNA is TGCGCCAGCAGCCCGGGAGGGAGGACAGGGGATGGCTACACCTTC.